This T cell receptor beta chain comes out of a study of vaccination and CD4 T cells after COVID-19. The overall study: Each post-COVID sample was drawn after diagnosis, and the median interval was roughly 97 days (range 35 to 161). Median time from second vaccine dose to sampling was approximately 74 days (14 to 241).

As to this clonotype: Antigen specificity is unknown.

At the Johns Hopkins FTIC core, DNA taken from cultured CD4+ T cells was sequenced by way of the Oncomine TCR Beta short-read assay. In TCRdb, the PCR reads were re-called with MiXCR into one record per CDR3 protein. The sample lists over 25,000 distinct CDR3 sequences; roughly 60% were seen once. Specified treatment: approximately 11-day PBMC culture with coronavirus spike peptide pools or control peptides (ViraFEST assay). Culture proceeded for around 9 days, and CD4+ T cells were then isolated by negative selection. Between the trimmed V and J ends, which lost 1 base and 0 bases, there was a span of 9 bases. The CDR3 runs to 15 residues.

This clonotype was sampled from a human donor who received a COVID-19 vaccine. The sequencing used CD4+ T cells from blood, cultured in vitro, collected after SARS-CoV-2 vaccination. This chain connects TRBV12-3 or TRBV12-4 to TRBJ2-5; D uncertain. The CDR3 region has the DNA TGTGCCAGCAGTTTAGGTTTCGTCAACCAAGAGACCCAGTACTTC. Translated: CASSLGFVNQETQYF.